This TCR beta chain is drawn from a study of OX40 agonist ivuxolimab in advanced cancers. Study details: A mean age of roughly 62 years, range about 20 to 85, was recorded, and under 85% were male. Under the entry rules, prior anti-PD-1, anti-PD-L1 or anti-CTLA-4 therapy was allowed, and around 36% had some.

As to this clone: The antigen remains unidentified.

The CDR3 extends over 15 amino acids. V dropped 4 bases and J dropped 2; count of bases not matched to a gene: 11. Germline-derived CDR1 and CDR2 are SQVTM and ANQGSEA. TCRdb keeps only in-frame clones here, not all; method: immunoSEQ multiplex PCR. The sample has about 51,000 clones, 88% seen once. General study points: Near-lowest levels of clonal expansion characterized partial responders at 0.1-3.0 mg/kg.

The sequences come from CD4+ or CD8+ T cells sorted from blood, collected in a trial of the OX40 agonist ivuxolimab. This TCR derives from an adult with an advanced solid tumor such as melanoma, head and neck, liver or kidney cancer. This chain joins TRBV29-1 and TRBJ2-7; 7 nucleotides align to TRBD1. The CDR3 loop reads CSVAKPRGPTYEQYF. CDR3 DNA sequence: TGCAGCGTTGCAAAACCGAGGGGGCCAACCTACGAGCAGTACTTC.